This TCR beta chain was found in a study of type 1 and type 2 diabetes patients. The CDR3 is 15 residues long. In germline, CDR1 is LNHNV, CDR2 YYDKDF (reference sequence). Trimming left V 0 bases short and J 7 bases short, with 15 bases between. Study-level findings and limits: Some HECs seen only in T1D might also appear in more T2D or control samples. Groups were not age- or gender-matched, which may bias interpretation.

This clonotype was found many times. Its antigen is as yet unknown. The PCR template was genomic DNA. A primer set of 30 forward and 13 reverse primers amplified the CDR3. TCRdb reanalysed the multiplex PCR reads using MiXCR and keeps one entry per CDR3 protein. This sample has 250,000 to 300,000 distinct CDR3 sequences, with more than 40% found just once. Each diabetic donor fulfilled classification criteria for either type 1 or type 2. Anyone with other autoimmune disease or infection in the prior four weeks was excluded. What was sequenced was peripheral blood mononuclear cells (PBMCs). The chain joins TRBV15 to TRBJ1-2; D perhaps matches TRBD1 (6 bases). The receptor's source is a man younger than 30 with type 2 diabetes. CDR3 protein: CATSRDRRGAVGYTF. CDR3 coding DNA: TGTGCCACCAGCAGAGATCGTCGGGGGGCGGTTGGCTACACCTTC.